The sequence of this T cell receptor beta chain was determined in a study of shared clonotypes between healthy human individuals. General study results and limits: Estimated richness was generally greater in naive than memory subsets. Shared across a few donors were 4% to 5% of the naive CD4 clonotypes.

Assay execution took place at the deep level. Here immunoSEQ multiplex PCR was the method, and the copy in TCRdb shows in-frame clones only, minus some. The sample includes under 1 million clones, just over 95% seen only once; the top ten take 0.2% to 0.25%. In this sample, this clone turned up once. Its specificity is not known. Germline loops: CDR1 LNHDA, CDR2 SQIVND (reference sequence). V lost 4 bases and J lost 1; bases outside the gene matches: 4. This CDR3 has 14 residues. Naive CD8 cells, CD45RO-negative and positively selected for CCR7, excluded terminally differentiated effector memory CD45RA+ cells.

V and J are TRBV19 and TRBJ2-7; TRBD2 matches at 7 bases. The sequence derives from a man aged 25 to 40 in good health. The sequencing input was naive CD8+ T cells sorted from blood. CDR3 coding DNA: TGTGCCAGTAGTAGCGGGAGCCCATCCTACGAGCAGTACTTC. It codes for CASSSGSPSYEQYF.